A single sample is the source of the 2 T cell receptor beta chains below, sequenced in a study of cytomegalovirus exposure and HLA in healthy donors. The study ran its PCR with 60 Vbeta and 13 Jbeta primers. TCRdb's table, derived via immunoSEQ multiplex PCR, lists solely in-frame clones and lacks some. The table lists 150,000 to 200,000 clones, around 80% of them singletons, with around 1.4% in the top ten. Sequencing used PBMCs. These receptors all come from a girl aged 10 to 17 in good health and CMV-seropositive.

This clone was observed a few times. The CDR3 loop is CASRGTSGRRYNEQFF. CDR3 DNA sequence: TGTGCCAGCAGAGGGACTAGCGGGAGGAGGTACAATGAGCAGTTCTTC. The rearrangement links TRBV27 to TRBJ2-1; 15 nucleotides agree with TRBD2. V dropped 6 bases and J dropped 4; count of bases not matched to a gene: 4. Germline V gives CDR1 MNHEY, CDR2 SMNVEV (reference sequence). The CDR3 contains 16 residues.

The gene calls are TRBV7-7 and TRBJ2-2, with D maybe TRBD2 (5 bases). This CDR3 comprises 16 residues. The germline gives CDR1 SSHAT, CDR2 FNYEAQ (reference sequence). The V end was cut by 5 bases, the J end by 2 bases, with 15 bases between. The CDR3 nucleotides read TGTGCCAGCAGCGGAGGACTTAGACGCAACACCGGGGAGCTGTTTTTT. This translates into CASSGGLRRNTGELFF.